The 20 T cell receptor beta chains listed next were all sequenced from one sample in a study of graft-versus-host responses after intestinal transplantation. TCRdb's table, derived via immunoSEQ multiplex PCR, lists solely in-frame clones and lacks some. The sample holds 20,000 or so clones, around 90% seen once. The sequencing here drew on PBMCs, taken 350 to 400 days after transplant. These receptors all stem from a human patient who received an intestinal transplant, so some T cells may come from the graft donor.

This chain links TRBV1 with TRBJ2-5; TRBD2, the table's D call, lacks a check against the DNA. TRBV1 is marked as a pseudogene. This CDR3 spans 16 amino acids. The CDR3 protein is CTSSHGPGLTRKTQYF. CDR3 nucleotides: TGCACCAGCAGCCACGGGCCCGGACTCACGCGGAAGACCCAGTACTTC.

This clone appeared once. Here the CDR3 DNA reads TGTGCCAGCAGCTTTTACAGGGGCGAGCAGTACTTC. This translates into CASSFYRGEQYF. The chain uses TRBV11-2 and TRBJ2-7, with TRBD1 matching over 7 bases. The V segment lost 3 bases and the J segment 6 bases; nucleotides outside the gene matches: 2. In germline, CDR1 is SGHAT, CDR2 FQNNGV. The CDR3 has 12 residues.

The chain employs TRBV11-3 and TRBJ2-7; 11 bases are a match to TRBD2. CDR1 and CDR2 from the germline V gene are SGHNT and YENEEA. CDR3 length: 16 residues. The ends lost 1 base at V and 7 bases at J; junction bases unmatched: 9. CDR3: CASSLGGPGLAEEQYF. CDR3 DNA sequence: TGTGCCAGCAGCTTAGGCGGCCCGGGACTAGCGGAAGAGCAGTACTTC.

The chain uses TRBV11-2 and TRBJ2-2, with 8 bases lining up with TRBD1. The CDR3 has 15 residues. CDR1 SGHAT and CDR2 FQNNGV come from the germline V gene. The V and J ends lost 3 bases and 6 bases, in that order; junction bases with no gene match: 6. The CDR3 here is CASSLTGVTSGELFF. The CDR3 DNA reads as TGTGCCAGCAGCTTGACAGGGGTCACATCCGGGGAGCTGTTTTTT.

The rearrangement uses TRBV2 and TRBJ2-7; D is unresolved. Germline CDR1 and CDR2: SNHLY and FYNNEI. This CDR3 has 12 residues. Trimming took off 7 bases at V and 7 bases at J, with 14 bases between the two ends. CDR3 nucleotide sequence: TGTGCCAGCAATCTTGAGGTTGGGGAGCAGTACTTC. It yields the protein CASNLEVGEQYF.

The V gene is TRBV2, the J gene TRBJ2-5, with 9 bases identical to TRBD2. Germline lookup yields CDR1 SNHLY and CDR2 FYNNEI. The V gene end was trimmed by 5 bases and the J gene end by 3 bases; junction bases not matched to a gene: 1. This CDR3 is built from 13 residues. This CDR3 reads CASSRTSEETQYF. The CDR3 nucleotides are TGTGCCAGCAGTAGGACTAGCGAAGAGACCCAGTACTTC.

The J gene is TRBJ2-5, the V gene TRBV9, with D possibly being TRBD1 (5 bases). The length of the CDR3 is 13 residues. With 0 bases removed from V and 5 bases from J, the gap between germline ends came to 8 bases. CDR1 and CDR2 from the germline V gene are SGDLS and YYNGEE. CDR3: CASSVGTSETQYF. The CDR3 DNA reads TGTGCCAGCAGCGTAGGGACATCGGAGACCCAGTACTTC. The variable domain in full, completed from reference TRBV9 and TRBJ2-5, reads DSGVTQTPKHLITATGQRVTLRCSPRSGDLSVYWYQQSLDQGLQFLIQYYNGEERAKGNILERFSAQQFPDLHSELNLSSLELGDSALYFCASSVGTSETQYFGPGTRLLVL.

The chain joins TRBV10-3 to TRBJ1-2; D is unclear. Germline V gives CDR1 ENHRY, CDR2 SYGVKD. Trimming shortened V by 0 bases and J by 4 bases, and 6 bases separated the two germline ends. CDR3 size: 13 residues. CDR3 protein: CAISESNSYGYTF. The CDR3, as DNA: TGTGCCATCAGTGAGTCGAACAGCTATGGCTACACCTTC.

This chain joins TRBV6-4 and TRBJ2-1; 11 positions match TRBD2. V gave up 6 bases and J gave up 2 bases; unmatched junction bases: 9. In germline, CDR1 is MRHNA, CDR2 SNTAGT. The CDR3 totals 17 residues. CDR3: CASSPYSGRVTYNEQFF. The CDR3, as DNA: TGTGCCAGCAGCCCCTATAGCGGGAGGGTGACCTACAATGAGCAGTTCTTC.

The chain has TRBV6-6 and TRBJ1-2; TRBD1 might be the D (6 bases). V shed 5 bases and J shed 5 bases, with 18 bases lying between them. The CDR3 is 15 residues long. Germline CDR1 reads MNHNY; CDR2 reads SVGAGI (reference sequence). CDR3 DNA: TGTGCCAGCAGTCCCCACGGGGGCGCGGGGTATGGCTACACCTTC. Residues: CASSPHGGAGYGYTF.

For the CDR3, the DNA is TGTGCCAGCAGCTTAGTGGGCAGGGGCTACGAGCAGTACTTC. This translates into CASSLVGRGYEQYF. The chain joins TRBV13 to TRBJ2-7; D perhaps matches TRBD1 (6 bases). With 1 base removed from V and 3 bases from J, the gap between germline ends came to 10 bases. The CDR3 is made up of 14 amino acids. In germline, CDR1 is PRHDT, CDR2 FYEKMQ (reference sequence).

This chain joins TRBV2 and TRBJ1-4; D perhaps matches TRBD1 (6 bases). Germline V CDR1 and CDR2: SNHLY, FYNNEI. V lost 7 bases and J lost 1, with 13 bases in between. The CDR3 totals 15 residues. The CDR3 nucleotides are TGTGCCAGCACCAGACCGGGACAAACTAATGAAAAACTGTTTTTT. The encoded protein is CASTRPGQTNEKLFF. Looking up the rest from reference TRBV2 and TRBJ1-4 gives the full variable domain: EPEVTQTPSHQVTQMGQEVILRCVPISNHLYFYWYRQILGQKVEFLVSFYNNEISEKSEIFDDQFSVERPDGSNFTLKIRSTKLEDSAMYFCASTRPGQTNEKLFFGSGTQLSVL.

V is TRBV12-2 and J is TRBJ2-5; the table names TRBD2, a call not compared with the DNA. TRBV12-2 is a recognized pseudogene. The CDR3 is 16 amino acids. The CDR3 is CASREPGLGPDATQYF. The CDR3 DNA sequence: TGTGCAAGTCGCGAACCGGGACTAGGCCCGGATGCGACCCAGTACTTC.

The chain employs TRBV10-2 and TRBJ1-5; D unclear. The CDR3 length is 15 residues. CDR1 and CDR2 (germline): WSHSY, SAAADI. With 3 bases removed from V and 0 bases from J, the gap between germline ends came to 9 bases. The CDR3 spells CASSEVRLSNQPQHF. CDR3 nucleotide sequence: TGCGCCAGCAGTGAAGTGCGGCTTAGCAATCAGCCCCAGCATTTT.

This chain uses TRBV4-1 with TRBJ1-6, with D perhaps matching TRBD1 (5 bases). There are 14 residues in the CDR3. Per germline, CDR1 MGHRA and CDR2 YSYEKL. Trimming took off 3 bases at V and 10 bases at J, with 13 bases between the two ends. CDR3 nucleotide sequence: TGCGCCAGCAGCCAGGGATGGGGGGAGTCACCCCTCCACTTT. Its translation is CASSQGWGESPLHF.

V and J are TRBV18 and TRBJ2-5; either TRBD1 or TRBD2 may fit D (5 bases each). The CDR3 is 14 amino acids. CDR1 is KGHSH and CDR2 is LQKENI in the germline V gene. The V end was cut by 3 bases, the J end by 4 bases, with 12 bases between. This CDR3 is CASSPARDPETQYF. The CDR3 nucleotides read TGTGCCAGCTCACCGGCCAGGGACCCAGAGACCCAGTACTTC.

V usage is TRBV12-5 and J usage is TRBJ1-3; D unclear. CDR1 LGHNT and CDR2 FRNRAP come from the germline V gene. V was clipped by 3 bases and J by 1 base, with 7 bases between them. The CDR3 sequence is 14 residues long. The DNA of the CDR3 is TGTGCTAGTGGTTTAGAGCCTTCTGGAAACACCATATATTTT. Translation gives CASGLEPSGNTIYF.

This sequence joins TRBV28 and TRBJ1-5; D gene unclear. The germline V and J ends were trimmed by 6 bases and 3 bases, with 6 bases remaining between them. The CDR3 totals 12 residues. Germline assignment: CDR1 MDHEN and CDR2 SYDVKM. CDR3 loop: CASREVNQPQHF. Written as DNA, the CDR3 is TGTGCCAGCAGGGAGGTCAATCAGCCCCAGCATTTT.

In DNA, the CDR3 is TGTGCCAGCAGCCAAGATAGGGGACTGCGTTTTGAAAAACTGTTTTTT. The encoded protein is CASSQDRGLRFEKLFF. The V and J genes are TRBV14 and TRBJ1-4, with D possibly being TRBD1 (5 bases). The CDR3 is 16 amino acids. Trimming cost V 0 bases and J 7 bases, with 15 bases left between them. In germline, CDR1 is SGHDN, CDR2 FVKESK.

V and J are TRBV9 and TRBJ2-5; a possible D gene is TRBD2 (6 bases). The J call is uncertain, as TRBJ2-7 better fits the DNA end. CDR3 length: 18 amino acids. The germline gives CDR1 SGDLS, CDR2 YYNGEE. CDR3 in amino acids: CASSAKRGGAGSSYEQYF. CDR3 in DNA: TGTGCCAGCAGCGCGAAGAGGGGCGGGGCAGGTAGCTCCTACGAGCAGTACTTC.